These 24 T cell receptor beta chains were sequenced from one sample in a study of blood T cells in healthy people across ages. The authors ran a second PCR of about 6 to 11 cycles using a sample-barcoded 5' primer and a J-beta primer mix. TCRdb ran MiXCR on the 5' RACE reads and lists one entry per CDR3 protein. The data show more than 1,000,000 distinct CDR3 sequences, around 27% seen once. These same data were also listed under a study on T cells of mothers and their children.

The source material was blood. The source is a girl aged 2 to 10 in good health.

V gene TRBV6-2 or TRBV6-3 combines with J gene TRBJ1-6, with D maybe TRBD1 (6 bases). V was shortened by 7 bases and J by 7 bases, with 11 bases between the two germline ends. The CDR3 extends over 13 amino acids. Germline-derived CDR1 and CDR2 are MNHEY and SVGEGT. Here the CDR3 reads CASTRDKNSPLHF. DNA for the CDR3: TGTGCCAGCACCCGGGACAAGAATTCACCCCTCCACTTT.

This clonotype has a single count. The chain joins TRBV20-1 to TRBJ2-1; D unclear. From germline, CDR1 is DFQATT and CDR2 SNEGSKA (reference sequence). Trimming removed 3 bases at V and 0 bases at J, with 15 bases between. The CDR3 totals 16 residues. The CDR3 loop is CSARRLAPHSYNEQFF. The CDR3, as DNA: TGCAGTGCTAGGCGATTAGCTCCTCACTCCTACAATGAGCAGTTCTTC.

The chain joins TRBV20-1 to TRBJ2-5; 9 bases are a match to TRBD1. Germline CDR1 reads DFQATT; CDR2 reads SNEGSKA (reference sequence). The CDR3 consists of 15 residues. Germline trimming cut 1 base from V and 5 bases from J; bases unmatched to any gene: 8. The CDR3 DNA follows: TGCAGTGCTAGAGGGGACAGGGACGATTTGGAGACCCAGTACTTC. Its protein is CSARGDRDDLETQYF.

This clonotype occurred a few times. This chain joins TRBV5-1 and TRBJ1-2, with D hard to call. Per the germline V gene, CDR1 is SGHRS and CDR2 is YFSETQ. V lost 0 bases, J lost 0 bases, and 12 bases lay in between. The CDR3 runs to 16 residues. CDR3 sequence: CASSLAGMGANYGYTF. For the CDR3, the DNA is TGCGCCAGCAGCTTGGCGGGGATGGGAGCTAACTATGGCTACACCTTC.

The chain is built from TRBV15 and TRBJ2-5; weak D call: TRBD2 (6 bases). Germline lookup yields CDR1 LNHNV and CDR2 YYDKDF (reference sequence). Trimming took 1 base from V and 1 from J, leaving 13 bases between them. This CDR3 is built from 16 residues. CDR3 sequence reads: CATSRGAGNFQETQYF. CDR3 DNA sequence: TGTGCCACCAGCAGAGGGGCGGGGAACTTCCAAGAGACCCAGTACTTC.

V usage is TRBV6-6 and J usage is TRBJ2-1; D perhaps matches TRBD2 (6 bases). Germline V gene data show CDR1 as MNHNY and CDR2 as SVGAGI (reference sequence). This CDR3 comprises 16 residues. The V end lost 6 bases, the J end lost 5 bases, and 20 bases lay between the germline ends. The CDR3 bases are TGTGCCAGCAGGGCCCTGTTCGGGAGTATCAACAATGAGCAGTTCTTC. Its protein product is CASRALFGSINNEQFF.

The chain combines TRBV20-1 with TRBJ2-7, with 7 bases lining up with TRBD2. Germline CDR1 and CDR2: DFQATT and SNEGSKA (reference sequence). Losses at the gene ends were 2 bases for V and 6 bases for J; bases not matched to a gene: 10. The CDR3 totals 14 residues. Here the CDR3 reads CSARRGEGFREQYF. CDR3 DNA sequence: TGCAGTGCTAGAAGAGGGGAGGGTTTTCGCGAGCAGTACTTC.

The CDR3 DNA follows: TGTGCCAGCAGCTTGATGACAGTCCCTTTGATGAACACTGAAGCTTTCTTT. Its protein is CASSLMTVPLMNTEAFF. J is TRBJ1-1 and V is TRBV5-6; a weak D match, TRBD1 (5 bases). The germline V gene encodes CDR1 SGHDT and CDR2 YYEEEE. The CDR3 has 17 amino acids. The V and J ends lost 1 base and 0 bases respectively, with 16 bases between them. The complete variable domain, with remaining parts taken from reference TRBV5-6 and TRBJ1-1, reads DAGVTQSPTHLIKTRGQQVTLRCSPKSGHDTVSWYQQALGQGPQFIFQYYEEEERQRGNFPDRFSGHQFPNYSSELNVNALLLGDSALYLCASSLMTVPLMNTEAFFGQGTRLTVV.

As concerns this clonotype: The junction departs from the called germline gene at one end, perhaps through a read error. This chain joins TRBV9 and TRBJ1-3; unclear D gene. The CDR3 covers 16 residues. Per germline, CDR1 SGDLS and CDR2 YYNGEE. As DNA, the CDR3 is TGTGCCAGCAGCGTAGGGAGCGTCAACTCTGGGAACACCATATATTTT. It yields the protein CASSVGSVNSGNTIYF.

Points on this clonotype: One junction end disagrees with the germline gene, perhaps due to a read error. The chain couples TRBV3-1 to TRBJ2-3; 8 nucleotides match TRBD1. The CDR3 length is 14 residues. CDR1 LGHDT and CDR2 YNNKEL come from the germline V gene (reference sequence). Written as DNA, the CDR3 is TGTGCCGGCAGCCACACACCAGGGGGCGATACGCAGTATTTT. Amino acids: CAGSHTPGGDTQYF.

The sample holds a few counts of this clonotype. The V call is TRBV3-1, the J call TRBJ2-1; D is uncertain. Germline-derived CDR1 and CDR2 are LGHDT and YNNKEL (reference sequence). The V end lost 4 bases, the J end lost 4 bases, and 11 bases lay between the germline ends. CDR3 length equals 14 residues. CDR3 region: CASSLLVGYNEQFF. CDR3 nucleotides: TGTGCCAGCAGCCTCCTAGTGGGGTACAATGAGCAGTTCTTC.

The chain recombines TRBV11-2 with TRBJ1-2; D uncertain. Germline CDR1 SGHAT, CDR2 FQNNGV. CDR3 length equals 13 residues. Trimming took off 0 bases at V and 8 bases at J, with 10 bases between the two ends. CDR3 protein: CASSLEVRLGYTF. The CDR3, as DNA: TGTGCCAGCAGCTTAGAGGTGCGGCTAGGCTACACCTTC.

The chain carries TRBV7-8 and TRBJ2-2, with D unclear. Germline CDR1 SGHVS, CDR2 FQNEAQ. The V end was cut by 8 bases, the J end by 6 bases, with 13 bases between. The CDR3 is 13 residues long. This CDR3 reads CASWSGDPGELFF. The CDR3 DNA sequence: TGTGCCAGCTGGAGTGGAGACCCCGGGGAGCTGTTTTTT.

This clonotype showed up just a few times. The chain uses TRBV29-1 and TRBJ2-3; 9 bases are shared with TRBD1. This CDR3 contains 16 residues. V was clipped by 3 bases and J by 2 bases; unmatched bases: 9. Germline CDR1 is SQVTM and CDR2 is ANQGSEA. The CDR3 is CSVESAGQGYTDTQYF. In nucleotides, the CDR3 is TGCAGCGTTGAGTCCGCGGGACAGGGATACACAGATACGCAGTATTTT.

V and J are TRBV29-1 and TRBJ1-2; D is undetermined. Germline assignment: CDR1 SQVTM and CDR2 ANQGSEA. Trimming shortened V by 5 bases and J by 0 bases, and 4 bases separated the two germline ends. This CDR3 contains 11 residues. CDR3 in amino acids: CSVRTNYGYTF. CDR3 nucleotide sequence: TGCAGCGTTCGAACTAACTATGGCTACACCTTC.

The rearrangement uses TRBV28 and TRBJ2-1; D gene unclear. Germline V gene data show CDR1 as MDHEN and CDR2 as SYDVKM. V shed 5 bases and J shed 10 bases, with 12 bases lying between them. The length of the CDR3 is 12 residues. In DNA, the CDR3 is TGTGCCAGCAGTCAACCGGGCCAGGAGCAGTTCTTC. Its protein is CASSQPGQEQFF.

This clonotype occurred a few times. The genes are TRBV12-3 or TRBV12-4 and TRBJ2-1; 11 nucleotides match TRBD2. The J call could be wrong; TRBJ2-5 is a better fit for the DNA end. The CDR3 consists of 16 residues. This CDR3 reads CASSLLAGGQEETQYF. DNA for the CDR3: TGTGCCAGCAGTTTATTAGCGGGGGGGCAGGAAGAGACCCAGTACTTC.

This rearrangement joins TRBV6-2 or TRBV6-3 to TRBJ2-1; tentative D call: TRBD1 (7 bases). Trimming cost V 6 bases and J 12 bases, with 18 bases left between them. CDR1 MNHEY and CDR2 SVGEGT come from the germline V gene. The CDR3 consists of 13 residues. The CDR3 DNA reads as TGTGCCAGCAGACGCGGGACAGAGCAAGGGCAGTTCTTC. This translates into CASRRGTEQGQFF.

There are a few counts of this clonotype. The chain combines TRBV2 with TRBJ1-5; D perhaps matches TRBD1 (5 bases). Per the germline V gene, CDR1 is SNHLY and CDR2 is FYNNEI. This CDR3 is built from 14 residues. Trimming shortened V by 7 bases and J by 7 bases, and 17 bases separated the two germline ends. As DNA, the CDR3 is TGTGCCAGCAAACCCCAGGGCGGTGGACAGCCCCAGCATTTT. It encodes CASKPQGGGQPQHF.

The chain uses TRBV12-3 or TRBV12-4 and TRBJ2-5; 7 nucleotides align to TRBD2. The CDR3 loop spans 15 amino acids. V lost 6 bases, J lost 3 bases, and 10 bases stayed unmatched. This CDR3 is CASSGAGSGEETQYF. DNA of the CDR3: TGTGCCAGCAGCGGGGCAGGAAGCGGGGAAGAGACCCAGTACTTC.

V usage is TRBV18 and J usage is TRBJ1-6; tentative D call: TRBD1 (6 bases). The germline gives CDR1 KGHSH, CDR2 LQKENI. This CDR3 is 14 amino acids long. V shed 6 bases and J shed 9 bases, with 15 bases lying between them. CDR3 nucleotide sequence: TGTGCCAGCTCGGCTGACAGGCTCGGTTCACCCCTCCACTTT. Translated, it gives CASSADRLGSPLHF.

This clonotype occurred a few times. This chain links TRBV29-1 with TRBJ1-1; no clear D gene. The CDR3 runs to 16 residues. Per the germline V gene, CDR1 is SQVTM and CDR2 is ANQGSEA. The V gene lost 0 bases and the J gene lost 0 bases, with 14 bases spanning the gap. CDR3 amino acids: CSVEDWAELMNTEAFF. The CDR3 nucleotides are TGCAGCGTTGAAGATTGGGCGGAGCTCATGAACACTGAAGCTTTCTTT.

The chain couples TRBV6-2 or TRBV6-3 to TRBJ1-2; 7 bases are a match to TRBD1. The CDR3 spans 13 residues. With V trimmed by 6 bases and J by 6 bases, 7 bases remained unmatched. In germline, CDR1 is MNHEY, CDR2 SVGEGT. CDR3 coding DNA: TGTGCCAGCAGCCGGACAGGTCCCAATGGCTACACCTTC. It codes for CASSRTGPNGYTF.

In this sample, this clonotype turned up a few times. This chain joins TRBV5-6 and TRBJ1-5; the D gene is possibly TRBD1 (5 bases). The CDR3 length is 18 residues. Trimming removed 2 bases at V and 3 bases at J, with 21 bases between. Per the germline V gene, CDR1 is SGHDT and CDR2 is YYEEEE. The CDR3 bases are TGTGCCAGCAGCTTTCGGGCCATGGAGACAGAGTTCAATCAGCCCCAGCATTTT. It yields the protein CASSFRAMETEFNQPQHF.